This T cell receptor (beta chain) was recorded in a study of shared clonotypes between healthy human individuals. TCRdb's copy holds only in-frame clones and misses some; the assay was immunoSEQ multiplex PCR. Of more than 2 million clones in the sample, roughly 94% were seen once. V lost 4 bases and J 6 bases, leaving 8 bases between the germline ends. Per the germline V gene, CDR1 is SGHRS and CDR2 is YFSETQ. The CDR3 is 12 residues long. As for this clone: Other DNA sequences within the sample encode an identical CDR3.

The V gene is TRBV5-1, the J gene TRBJ2-1, with TRBD1 as a possible D gene (6 bases). Sequences were obtained from naive CD4+ T cells sorted from blood. Subset reported: CD45RA+ positively selected. This receptor was taken from a man aged 18 to 29 in good health. The CDR3 region is CASSEQGNEQFF. The CDR3 DNA is TGCGCCAGCAGCGAACAGGGCAATGAGCAGTTCTTC. Together with reference TRBV5-1 and TRBJ2-1, the CDR3 gives the full variable domain: KAGVTQTPRYLIKTRGQQVTLSCSPISGHRSVSWYQQTPGQGLQFLFEYFSETQRNKGNFPGRFSGRQFSNSRSEMNVSTLELGDSALYLCASSEQGNEQFFGPGTRLTVL.